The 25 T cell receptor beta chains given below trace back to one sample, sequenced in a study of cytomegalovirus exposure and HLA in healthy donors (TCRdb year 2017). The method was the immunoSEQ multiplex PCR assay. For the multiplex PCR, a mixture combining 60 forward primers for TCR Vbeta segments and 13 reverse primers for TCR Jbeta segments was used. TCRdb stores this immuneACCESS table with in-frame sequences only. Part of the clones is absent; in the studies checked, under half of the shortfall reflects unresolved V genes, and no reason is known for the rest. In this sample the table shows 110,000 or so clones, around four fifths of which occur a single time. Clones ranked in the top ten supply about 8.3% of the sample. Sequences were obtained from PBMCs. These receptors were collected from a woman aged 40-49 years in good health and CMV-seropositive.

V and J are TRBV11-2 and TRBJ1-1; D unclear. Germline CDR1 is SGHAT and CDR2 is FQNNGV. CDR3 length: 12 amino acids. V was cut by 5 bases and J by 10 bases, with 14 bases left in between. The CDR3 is CASSSEAGLAFF. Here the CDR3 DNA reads TGTGCCAGCAGCAGTGAGGCGGGCTTAGCTTTCTTT.

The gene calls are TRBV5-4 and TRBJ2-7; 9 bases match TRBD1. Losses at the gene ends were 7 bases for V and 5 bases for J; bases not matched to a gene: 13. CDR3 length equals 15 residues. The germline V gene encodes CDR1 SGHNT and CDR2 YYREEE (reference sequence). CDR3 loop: CASGSPGQGKDEQYF. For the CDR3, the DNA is TGTGCCAGCGGCTCGCCGGGACAGGGAAAGGACGAGCAGTACTTC. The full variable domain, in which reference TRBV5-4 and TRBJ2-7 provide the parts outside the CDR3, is ETGVTQSPTHLIKTRGQQVTLRCSSQSGHNTVSWYQQALGQGPQFIFQYYREEENGRGNFPPRFSGLQFPNYSSELNVNALELDDSALYLCASGSPGQGKDEQYFGPGTRLTVT.

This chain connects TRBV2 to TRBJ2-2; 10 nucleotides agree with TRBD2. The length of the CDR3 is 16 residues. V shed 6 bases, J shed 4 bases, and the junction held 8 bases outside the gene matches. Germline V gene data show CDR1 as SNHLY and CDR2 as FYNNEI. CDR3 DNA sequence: TGTGCCAGCAGGGAGGCGGCTAGCGGGAGCACCGGGGAGCTGTTTTTT. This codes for CASREAASGSTGELFF. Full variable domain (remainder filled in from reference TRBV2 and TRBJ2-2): EPEVTQTPSHQVTQMGQEVILRCVPISNHLYFYWYRQILGQKVEFLVSFYNNEISEKSEIFDDQFSVERPDGSNFTLKIRSTKLEDSAMYFCASREAASGSTGELFFGEGSRLTVL.

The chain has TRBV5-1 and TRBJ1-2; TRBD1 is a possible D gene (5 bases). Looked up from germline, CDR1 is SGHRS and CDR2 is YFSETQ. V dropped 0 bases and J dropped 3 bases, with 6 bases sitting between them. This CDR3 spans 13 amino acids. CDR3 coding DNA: TGCGCCAGCAGCTTGGAGACAGACTATGGCTACACCTTC. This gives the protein CASSLETDYGYTF.

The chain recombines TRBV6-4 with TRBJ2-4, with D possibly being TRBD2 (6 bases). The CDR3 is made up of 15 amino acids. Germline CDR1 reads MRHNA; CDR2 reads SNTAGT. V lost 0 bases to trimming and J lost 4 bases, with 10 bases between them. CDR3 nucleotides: TGTGCCAGCAGTGACTCGAGTGCGGGAAAAAACATTCAGTACTTC. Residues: CASSDSSAGKNIQYF.

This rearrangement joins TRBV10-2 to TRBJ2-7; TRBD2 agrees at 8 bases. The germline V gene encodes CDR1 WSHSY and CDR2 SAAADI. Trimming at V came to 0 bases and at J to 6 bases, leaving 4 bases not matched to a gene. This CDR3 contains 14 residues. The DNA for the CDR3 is TGCGCCAGCAGTGAGTCTCAGCGGGAGCGCGAGCAGTACTTC. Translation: CASSESQREREQYF.

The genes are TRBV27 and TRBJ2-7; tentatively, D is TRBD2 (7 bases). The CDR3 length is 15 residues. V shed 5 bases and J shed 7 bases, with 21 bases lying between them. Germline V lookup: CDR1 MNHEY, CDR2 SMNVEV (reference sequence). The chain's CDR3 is CASSDLRGGAEEQYF. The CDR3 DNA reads TGTGCCAGCAGTGACCTTAGAGGGGGGGCTGAAGAGCAGTACTTC.

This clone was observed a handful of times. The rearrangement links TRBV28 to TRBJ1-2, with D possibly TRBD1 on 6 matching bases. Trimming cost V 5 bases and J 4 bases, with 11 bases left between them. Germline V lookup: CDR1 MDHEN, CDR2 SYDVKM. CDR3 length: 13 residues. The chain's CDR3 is CASSIQGIYGYTF. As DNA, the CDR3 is TGTGCCAGCAGTATACAGGGAATCTATGGCTACACCTTC.

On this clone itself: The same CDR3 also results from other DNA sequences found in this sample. The CDR3 is CASSLSYGYTF. The DNA of the CDR3 is TGTGCCAGCAGTTTGAGCTATGGCTACACCTTC. The rearrangement joins TRBV28 to TRBJ1-2; unclear D gene. Trimming took 3 bases from V and 4 from J, leaving 3 bases between them. This CDR3 spans 11 amino acids. Germline CDR1 reads MDHEN; CDR2 reads SYDVKM.

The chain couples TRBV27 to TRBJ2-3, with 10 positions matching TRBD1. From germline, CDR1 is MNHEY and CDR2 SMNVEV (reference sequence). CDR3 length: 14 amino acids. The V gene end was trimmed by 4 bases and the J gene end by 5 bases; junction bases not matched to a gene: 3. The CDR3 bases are TGTGCCAGCAGTTGGACAGGGGGAGAAGATACGCAGTATTTT. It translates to CASSWTGGEDTQYF.

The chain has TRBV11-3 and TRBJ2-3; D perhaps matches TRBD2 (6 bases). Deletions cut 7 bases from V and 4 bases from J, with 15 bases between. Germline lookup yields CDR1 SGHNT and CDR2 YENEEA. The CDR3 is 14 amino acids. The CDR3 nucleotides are TGTGCCAGCACCGCGGGGCGGGGAGCAGATACGCAGTATTTT. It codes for CASTAGRGADTQYF.

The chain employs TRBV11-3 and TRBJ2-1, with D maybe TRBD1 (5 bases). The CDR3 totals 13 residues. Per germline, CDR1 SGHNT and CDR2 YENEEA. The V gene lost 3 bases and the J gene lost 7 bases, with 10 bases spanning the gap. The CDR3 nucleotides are TGTGCCAGCAGCTTTTCACAGGTGAATGAGCAGTTCTTC. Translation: CASSFSQVNEQFF.

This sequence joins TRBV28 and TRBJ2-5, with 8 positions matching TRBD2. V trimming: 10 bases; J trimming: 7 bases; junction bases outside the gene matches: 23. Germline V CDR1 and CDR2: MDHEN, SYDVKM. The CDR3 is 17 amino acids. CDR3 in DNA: TGTGCCACCTCCCCTCGAGGGACTAGGGTATCGGGTGGGACCCAGTACTTC. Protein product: CATSPRGTRVSGGTQYF.

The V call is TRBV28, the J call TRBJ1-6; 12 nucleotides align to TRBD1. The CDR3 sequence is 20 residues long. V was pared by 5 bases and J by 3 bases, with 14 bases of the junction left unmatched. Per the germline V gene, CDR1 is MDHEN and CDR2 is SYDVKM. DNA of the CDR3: TGTGCCAGCAGTCCATTCCTAGGGACAGGGGGCTTTTACTATAATTCACCCCTCCACTTT. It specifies CASSPFLGTGGFYYNSPLHF.

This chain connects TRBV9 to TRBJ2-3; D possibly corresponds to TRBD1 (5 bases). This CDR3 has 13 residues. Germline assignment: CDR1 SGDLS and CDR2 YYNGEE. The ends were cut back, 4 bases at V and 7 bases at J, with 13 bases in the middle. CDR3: CASSPPVGHTQYF. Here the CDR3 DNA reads TGTGCCAGCAGCCCCCCGGTGGGGCATACGCAGTATTTT.

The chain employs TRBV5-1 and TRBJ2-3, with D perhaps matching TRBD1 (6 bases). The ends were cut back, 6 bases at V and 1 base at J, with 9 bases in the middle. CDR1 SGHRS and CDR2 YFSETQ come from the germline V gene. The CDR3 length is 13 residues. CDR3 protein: CASTNRGTDTQYF. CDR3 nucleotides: TGCGCCAGCACCAACAGGGGCACAGATACGCAGTATTTT.

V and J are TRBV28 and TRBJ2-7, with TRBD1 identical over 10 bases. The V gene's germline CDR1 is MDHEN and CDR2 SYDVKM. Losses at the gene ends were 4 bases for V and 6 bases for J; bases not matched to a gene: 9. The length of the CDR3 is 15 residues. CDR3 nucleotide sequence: TGTGCCAGCAGTTATTTGACGGGACAGGGGCCCGAGCAGTACTTC. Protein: CASSYLTGQGPEQYF.

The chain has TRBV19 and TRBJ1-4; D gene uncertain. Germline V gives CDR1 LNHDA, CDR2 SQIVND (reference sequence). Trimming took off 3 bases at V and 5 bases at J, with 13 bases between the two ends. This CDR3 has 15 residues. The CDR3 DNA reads TGTGCCAGTAGTATGGCTTGGCAGAGGAATGAAAAACTGTTTTTT. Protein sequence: CASSMAWQRNEKLFF.

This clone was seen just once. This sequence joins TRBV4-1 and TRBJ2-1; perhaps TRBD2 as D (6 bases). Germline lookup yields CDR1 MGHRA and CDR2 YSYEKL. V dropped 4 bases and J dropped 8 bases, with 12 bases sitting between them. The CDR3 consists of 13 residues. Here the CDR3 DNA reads TGCGCCAGCAGCCCCCCGGGGAGGTATGAGCAGTTCTTC. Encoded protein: CASSPPGRYEQFF.

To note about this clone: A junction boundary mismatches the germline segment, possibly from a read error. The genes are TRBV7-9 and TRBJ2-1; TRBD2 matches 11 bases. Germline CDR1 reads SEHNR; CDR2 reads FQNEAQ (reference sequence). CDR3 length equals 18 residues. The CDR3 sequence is CSSSSTRLAGGEYNEQFF. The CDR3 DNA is TGTTCCAGCAGCTCCACACGCTTAGCGGGGGGGGAGTACAATGAGCAGTTCTTC.

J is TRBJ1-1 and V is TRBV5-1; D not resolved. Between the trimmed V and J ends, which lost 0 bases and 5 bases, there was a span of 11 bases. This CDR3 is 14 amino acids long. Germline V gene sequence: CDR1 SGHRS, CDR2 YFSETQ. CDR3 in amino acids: CASSLVWSRTEAFF. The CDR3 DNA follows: TGCGCCAGCAGCTTGGTTTGGTCGAGAACTGAAGCTTTCTTT.

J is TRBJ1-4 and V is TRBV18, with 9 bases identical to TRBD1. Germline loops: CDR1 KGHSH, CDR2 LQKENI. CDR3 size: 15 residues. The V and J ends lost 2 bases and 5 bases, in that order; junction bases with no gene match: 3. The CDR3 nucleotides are TGTGCCAGCTCACCAACCGGACAGGGGAATGAAAAACTGTTTTTT. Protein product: CASSPTGQGNEKLFF.

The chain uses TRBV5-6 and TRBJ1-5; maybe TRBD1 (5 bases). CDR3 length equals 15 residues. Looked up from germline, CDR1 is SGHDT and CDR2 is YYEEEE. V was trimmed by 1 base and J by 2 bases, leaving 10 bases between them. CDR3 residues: CASSLSLGGNQPQHF. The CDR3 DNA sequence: TGTGCCAGCAGCTTGTCCTTAGGGGGCAATCAGCCCCAGCATTTT.

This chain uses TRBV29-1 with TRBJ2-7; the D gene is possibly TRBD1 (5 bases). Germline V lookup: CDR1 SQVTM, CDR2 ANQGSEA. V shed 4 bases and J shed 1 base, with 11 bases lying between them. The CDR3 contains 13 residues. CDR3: CSVVGAYSYEQYF. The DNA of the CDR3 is TGCAGCGTTGTTGGGGCCTATTCCTACGAGCAGTACTTC.

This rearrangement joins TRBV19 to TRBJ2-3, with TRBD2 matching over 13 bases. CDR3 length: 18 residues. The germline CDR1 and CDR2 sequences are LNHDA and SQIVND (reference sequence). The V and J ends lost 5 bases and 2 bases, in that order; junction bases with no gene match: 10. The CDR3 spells CASSVTSGRSGYTDTQYF. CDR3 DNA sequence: TGTGCCAGTAGTGTGACTAGCGGGAGGAGCGGCTACACAGATACGCAGTATTTT. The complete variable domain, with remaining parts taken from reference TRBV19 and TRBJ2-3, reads DGGITQSPKYLFRKEGQNVTLSCEQNLNHDAMYWYRQDPGQGLRLIYYSQIVNDFQKGDIAEGYSVSREKKESFPLTVTSAQKNPTAFYLCASSVTSGRSGYTDTQYFGPGTRLTVL.